This is a list of T cell receptor beta chains from one sample in a study of CXCR3-negative and CXCR3-positive naive CD8 T cells. TCRdb re-analyzed the 5' RACE reads; it lists each CDR3 protein once, without DNA. The listing contains tens of thousands of distinct CDR3 sequences. Sequenced input: naive CXCR3- CD8+ T cells from blood. These receptors all come from a human donor in good health. Some clones in this sample may be carry-over from other donors' samples. Each CDR3 is given with its conserved first and last residue.

len,j_gene,v_gene,CDR3aa
17,TRBJ2-1,TRBV4-1,CASSPEKSIRGYNEQFF
13,TRBJ2-7,TRBV12-3/TRBV12-4,CASSPAGLGEQYF
14,TRBJ2-3,TRBV15,CATSRVELRDTQYF
13,TRBJ2-1,TRBV15,CATSRGLGDEQFF
16,TRBJ2-7,TRBV4-3,CASSHVGLAGDYEQYF
15,TRBJ2-5,TRBV5-1,CASSLAAGRLETQYF
12,TRBJ1-1,TRBV9,CASGGGATEAFF
18,TRBJ2-5,TRBV7-6,CASSPGYPGVQGQETQYF
12,TRBJ2-7,TRBV7-9,CASSLALRLLYF
14,TRBJ2-1,TRBV5-5,CASIRGGAYNEQFF
17,TRBJ2-3,TRBV19,CASSIPWAGPRTDTQYF
13,TRBJ1-1,TRBV5-1,CASSETVSGEAFF
15,TRBJ2-7,TRBV29-1,CSVAPGLAGVGEQYF
19,TRBJ2-3,TRBV5-6,CASSLARGEGGFLTDTQYF
12,TRBJ2-3,TRBV4-3,CASSQDLRTQYF
16,TRBJ2-1,TRBV7-6,CASSLEGQGFYNEQFF
18,TRBJ1-1,TRBV7-9,CASSLGVRVVGMNTEAFF
12,TRBJ2-7,TRBV6-5,CASSSTTYEQYF
14,TRBJ2-5,TRBV4-1,CASSQVAGEETQYF
13,TRBJ2-5,TRBV28,CASSLVRLETQYF
16,TRBJ2-7,TRBV4-3,CASSQERGDSSYEQYF
15,TRBJ2-3,TRBV28,CASSFWGDSTDTQYF
12,TRBJ2-3,TRBV7-9,CASSVTLDTQYF
15,TRBJ2-7,TRBV7-2,CASSPWTASSYEQYF
13,TRBJ2-7,TRBV7-9,CASSYRPSDEQYF
14,TRBJ1-1,TRBV27,CASSLSRANTEAFF
16,TRBJ1-1,TRBV15,CATSRGTGGKNTEAFF
16,TRBJ2-7,TRBV29-1,CSVGGLVGDYSYEQYF
15,TRBJ2-7,TRBV4-2,CASSFASGGTYEQYF
18,TRBJ2-3,TRBV15,CATSRDTAGAGSPDKQYF
16,TRBJ2-4,TRBV12-3/TRBV12-4,CASSSTSGRTKNIQYF
14,TRBJ1-1,TRBV29-1,CSVEKAGRGTEAFF
13,TRBJ1-2,TRBV28,CASSPQTGEGYTF
16,TRBJ2-2,TRBV2,CASSEVDSSNTGELFF
14,TRBJ1-4,TRBV6-4,CASSPGTSNEKLFF
13,TRBJ2-1,TRBV10-2,CASSGGSHGEQFF
16,TRBJ2-1,TRBV9,CASSVGFSVEPGEQFF
12,TRBJ2-7,TRBV29-1,CSVVVDSYEQYF